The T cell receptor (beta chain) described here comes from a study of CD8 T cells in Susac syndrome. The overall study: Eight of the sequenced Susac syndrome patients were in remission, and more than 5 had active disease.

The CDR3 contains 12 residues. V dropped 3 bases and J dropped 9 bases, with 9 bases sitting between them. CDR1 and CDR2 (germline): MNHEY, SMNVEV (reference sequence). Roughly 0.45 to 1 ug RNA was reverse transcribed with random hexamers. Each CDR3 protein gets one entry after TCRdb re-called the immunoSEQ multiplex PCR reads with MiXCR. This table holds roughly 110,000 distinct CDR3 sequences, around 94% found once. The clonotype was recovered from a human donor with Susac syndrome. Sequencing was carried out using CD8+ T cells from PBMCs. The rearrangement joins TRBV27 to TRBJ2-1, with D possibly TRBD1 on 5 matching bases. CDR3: CASSLWGAEQFF. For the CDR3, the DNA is TGTGCCAGCAGTTTGTGGGGCGCTGAGCAGTTCTTC.